The 18 T cell receptor beta chains below come from one sample, sequenced in a study of OX40 agonist ivuxolimab in advanced cancers. TCRdb keeps only in-frame clones here, not all; method: immunoSEQ multiplex PCR. The profile covers roughly 20,000 clones, with around 74% appearing a single time and 25% to 40% taken by the ten largest. The material sequenced was CD4+ or CD8+ T cells sorted from blood, taken in a trial of the OX40 agonist ivuxolimab. The receptors were gathered from an adult with an advanced solid tumor such as melanoma, head and neck, liver or kidney cancer.

The chain employs TRBV7-2 and TRBJ2-7, with D possibly matching TRBD1 (8 bases). The CDR3 runs to 13 residues. Germline V gene data show CDR1 as SGHTA and CDR2 as FQGNSA. Trimming pared 5 bases from V and 3 bases from J, leaving 11 bases between. The CDR3 sequence is CASSTGGGYEQYF. The CDR3, as DNA: TGTGCCAGCAGCACAGGGGGGGGCTACGAGCAGTACTTC. Looking up the rest from reference TRBV7-2 and TRBJ2-7 gives the full variable domain: GAGVSQSPSNKVTEKGKDVELRCDPISGHTALYWYRQSLGQGLEFLIYFQGNSAPDKSGLPSDRFSAERTGGSVSTLTIQRTQQEDSAVYLCASSTGGGYEQYFGPGTRLTVT.

Many counts were recorded for this clone. In DNA, the CDR3 is TGTGCCACCAGCAGAGATTGGAGGGGCACGAACACTGAAGCTTTCTTT. It yields the protein CATSRDWRGTNTEAFF. The chain is built from TRBV15 and TRBJ1-1, with a possible D match to TRBD1 (5 bases). Deletions cut 0 bases from V and 1 base from J, with 12 bases between. Germline V gives CDR1 LNHNV, CDR2 YYDKDF (reference sequence). The CDR3 runs 16 residues.

Only one count was recorded for this clone. J is TRBJ1-2 and V is TRBV9, with D perhaps TRBD1 (6 bases). The germline V and J ends were trimmed by 2 bases and 2 bases, with 19 bases remaining between them. Germline CDR1 and CDR2: SGDLS and YYNGEE. This CDR3 has 17 residues. This chain's CDR3 is CASSVGNRRDTNYGYTF. DNA for the CDR3: TGTGCCAGCAGCGTCGGAAACCGCCGGGACACGAACTATGGCTACACCTTC.

The gene calls are TRBV7-6 and TRBJ2-1; possibly TRBD1 or TRBD2 for D (5 bases each). The CDR3 runs to 15 residues. Germline V lookup: CDR1 SGHVS, CDR2 FNYEAQ. The germline V and J ends were trimmed by 7 bases and 8 bases, with 21 bases remaining between them. CDR3 sequence (DNA): TGTGCCAGCACATCAACCGGGACGCCTAGGGATGAGCAGTTCTTC. Residues: CASTSTGTPRDEQFF.

The rearrangement joins TRBV9 to TRBJ2-2; a possible D gene is TRBD2 (6 bases). The ends were cut back, 3 bases at V and 6 bases at J, with 24 bases in the middle. The CDR3 is 18 amino acids. Germline CDR1 and CDR2: SGDLS and YYNGEE. The DNA of the CDR3 is TGTGCCAGCAGCGCGGCCGGCGGGGCCAGGGCGGGTGCCGGGGAGCTGTTTTTT. Its protein product is CASSAAGGARAGAGELFF.

This chain connects TRBV27 to TRBJ2-3; 11 bases are a match to TRBD2. Germline CDR1 MNHEY, CDR2 SMNVEV (reference sequence). The trim removed 1 base at V and 3 bases at J, leaving 3 bases unmatched. This CDR3 has 16 amino acids. CDR3 region: CASSLWASGGTDTQYF. The CDR3 DNA reads TGTGCCAGCAGTTTATGGGCTAGCGGGGGGACAGATACGCAGTATTTT.

The rearrangement joins TRBV4-2 to TRBJ1-2; TRBD1 matches at 9 bases. CDR3 length: 14 amino acids. The ends lost 4 bases at V and 2 bases at J; junction bases unmatched: 2. CDR1 and CDR2 from the germline V gene are LGHNA and YNFKEQ. The CDR3 DNA sequence: TGTGCCAGCAGCCCAGGACAGGGGAACTATGGCTACACCTTC. Residues: CASSPGQGNYGYTF.

V usage is TRBV7-9 and J usage is TRBJ1-5, with a weak D call TRBD1 (5 bases). Germline CDR1 and CDR2: SEHNR and FQNEAQ (reference sequence). The CDR3 has 14 amino acids. V dropped 0 bases and J dropped 3 bases, with 6 bases sitting between them. The CDR3 region has the DNA TGTGCCAGCAGCTTAGCAGGGGTCAATCAGCCCCAGCATTTT. Translation gives CASSLAGVNQPQHF. Looking up the rest from reference TRBV7-9 and TRBJ1-5 gives the full variable domain: DTGVSQNPRHKITKRGQNVTFRCDPISEHNRLYWYRQTLGQGPEFLTYFQNEAQLEKSRLLSDRFSAERPKGSFSTLEIQRTEQGDSAMYLCASSLAGVNQPQHFGDGTRLSIL.

J is TRBJ2-2 and V is TRBV4-3; D is unclear. Trimming removed 4 bases from V and 1 base from J, with 4 bases in between. CDR1 and CDR2 (germline): LGHNA, YSLEER. The CDR3 has 13 amino acids. CDR3 DNA: TGCGCCAGCAGCCTGCTGAACACCGGGGAGCTGTTTTTT. This encodes CASSLLNTGELFF.

J is TRBJ1-1 and V is TRBV29-1, with 7 bases lining up with TRBD1. J was trimmed by 6 bases and V by 7 bases; bases with no gene match: 14. CDR1 and CDR2 from the germline V gene are SQVTM and ANQGSEA. CDR3 length equals 14 residues. CDR3 region: CSAPAAGGDAEAFF. CDR3 in DNA: TGCAGCGCCCCAGCGGCAGGGGGTGATGCTGAAGCTTTCTTT.

The chain recombines TRBV11-1 with TRBJ1-1; possibly TRBD1 for D (5 bases). The V end was cut by 5 bases, the J end by 6 bases, with 13 bases between. There are 13 residues in the CDR3. In germline, CDR1 is SGHAT, CDR2 FQDESV (reference sequence). CDR3 coding DNA: TGTGCCAGCAGCCGTAGTTGGGGGGCTGAAGCTTTCTTT. It is translated as CASSRSWGAEAFF.

Here the CDR3 reads CASSIGAASYEQYF. CDR3 sequence (DNA): TGTGCCAGTAGTATAGGGGCGGCTTCCTACGAGCAGTACTTC. The genes are TRBV19 and TRBJ2-7; D gene uncertain. CDR3 length: 14 amino acids. Per germline, CDR1 LNHDA and CDR2 SQIVND (reference sequence). With 1 base removed from V and 1 base from J, the gap between germline ends came to 8 bases.

The chain is built from TRBV6-1 and TRBJ1-2, with D hard to call. The CDR3 covers 13 residues. The V end was cut by 6 bases, the J end by 4 bases, with 12 bases between. Germline V gene data show CDR1 as MNHNS and CDR2 as SASEGT. As DNA, the CDR3 is TGTGCCAGCAGCGAGGGAAGGACCTATGGCTACACCTTC. It translates to CASSEGRTYGYTF.

The rearrangement links TRBV5-1 to TRBJ2-7, with 7 bases aligning to TRBD1. Germline V CDR1 and CDR2: SGHRS, YFSETQ. There are 14 residues in the CDR3. V gave up 2 bases and J gave up 5 bases; unmatched junction bases: 7. The DNA for the CDR3 is TGCGCCAGCAGCTTAGGGGGAGACAGGGACGAGCAGTACTTC. Amino acid sequence: CASSLGGDRDEQYF.

The rearrangement joins TRBV6-6 to TRBJ2-5; weak D call: TRBD1 (6 bases). Germline assignment: CDR1 MNHNY and CDR2 SVGAGI (reference sequence). CDR3 length: 15 residues. V was cut by 6 bases and J by 1 base, with 15 bases left in between. The chain's CDR3 is CASSPTGYSQETQYF. The CDR3 nucleotides are TGTGCCAGCAGCCCCACAGGGTATTCCCAAGAGACCCAGTACTTC.

CDR3 sequence reads: CASSQDYVDSQETQYF. CDR3 bases: TGCGCCAGCAGCCAAGATTACGTCGACAGTCAAGAGACCCAGTACTTC. The chain uses TRBV4-3 and TRBJ2-5; D possibly corresponds to TRBD1 (5 bases). Germline values: CDR1 LGHNA, CDR2 YSLEER. The CDR3 is made up of 16 amino acids. Trimming removed 0 bases from V and 2 bases from J, with 13 bases in between.

The CDR3 is CASSQDPKGKNTEAFF. CDR3 DNA sequence: TGCGCCAGCAGCCAAGATCCTAAGGGCAAGAACACTGAAGCTTTCTTT. The chain employs TRBV4-1 and TRBJ1-1; D remains ambiguous. Germline V gene sequence: CDR1 MGHRA, CDR2 YSYEKL. The length of the CDR3 is 16 residues. Deletions cut 0 bases from V and 1 base from J, with 12 bases between.

The CDR3 region is CASSEGETQYF. The CDR3 bases are TGTGCCAGCAGTGAAGGGGAGACCCAGTACTTC. The J gene is TRBJ2-5, the V gene TRBV25-1; D unresolved. Germline values: CDR1 MGHDK, CDR2 SYGVNS. This CDR3 is 11 amino acids long. V lost 2 bases and J lost 5, with 3 bases in between.